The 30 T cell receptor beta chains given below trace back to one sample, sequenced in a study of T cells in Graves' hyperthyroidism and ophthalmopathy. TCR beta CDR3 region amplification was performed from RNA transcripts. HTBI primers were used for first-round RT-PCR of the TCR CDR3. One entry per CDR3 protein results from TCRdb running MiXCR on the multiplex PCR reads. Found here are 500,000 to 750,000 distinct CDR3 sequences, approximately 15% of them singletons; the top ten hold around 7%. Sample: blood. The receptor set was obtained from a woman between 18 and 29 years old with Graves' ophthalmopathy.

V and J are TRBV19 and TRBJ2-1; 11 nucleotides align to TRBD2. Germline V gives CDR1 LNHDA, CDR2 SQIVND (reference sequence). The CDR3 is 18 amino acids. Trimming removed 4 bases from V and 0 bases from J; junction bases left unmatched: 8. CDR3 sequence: CASSKGTSGRSSYNEQFF. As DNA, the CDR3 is TGTGCCAGTAGTAAAGGGACTAGCGGCCGAAGCTCCTACAATGAGCAGTTCTTC.

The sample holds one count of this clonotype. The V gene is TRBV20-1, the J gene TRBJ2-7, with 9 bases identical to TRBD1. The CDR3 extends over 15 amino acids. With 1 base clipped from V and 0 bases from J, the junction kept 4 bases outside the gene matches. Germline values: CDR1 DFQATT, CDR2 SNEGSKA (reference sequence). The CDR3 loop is CSARGGQGGSYEQYF. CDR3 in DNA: TGCAGTGCTAGAGGGGGACAGGGAGGCTCCTACGAGCAGTACTTC.

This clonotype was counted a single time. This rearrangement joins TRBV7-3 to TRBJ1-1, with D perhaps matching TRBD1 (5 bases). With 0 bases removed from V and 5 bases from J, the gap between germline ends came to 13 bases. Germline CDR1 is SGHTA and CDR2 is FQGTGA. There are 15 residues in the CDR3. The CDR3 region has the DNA TGTGCCAGCAGCTTAACAGTACTTGAGGGGACTGAAGCTTTCTTT. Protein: CASSLTVLEGTEAFF.

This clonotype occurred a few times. CDR3 residues: CASSLPGAGGYTF. The CDR3 nucleotides read TGTGCCAGCAGCTTACCGGGGGCTGGTGGCTACACCTTC. V and J are TRBV7-9 and TRBJ1-2; possible D gene TRBD1, 6 bases. Germline V gives CDR1 SEHNR, CDR2 FQNEAQ (reference sequence). This CDR3 region has 13 residues. The V gene lost 2 bases and the J gene lost 7 bases, with 11 bases spanning the gap.

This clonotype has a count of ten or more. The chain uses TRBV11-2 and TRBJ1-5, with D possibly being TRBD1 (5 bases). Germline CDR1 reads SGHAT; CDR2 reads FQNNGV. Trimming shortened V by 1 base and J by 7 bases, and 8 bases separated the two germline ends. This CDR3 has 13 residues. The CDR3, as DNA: TGTGCCAGCAGCTTAGGGGGCCTACAGCCCCAGCATTTT. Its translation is CASSLGGLQPQHF.

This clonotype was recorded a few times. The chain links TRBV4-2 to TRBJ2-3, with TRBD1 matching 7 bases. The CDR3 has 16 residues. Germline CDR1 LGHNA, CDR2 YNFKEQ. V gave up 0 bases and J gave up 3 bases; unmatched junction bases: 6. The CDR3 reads CASSQEVGGGTDTQYF. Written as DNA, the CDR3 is TGTGCCAGCAGCCAAGAAGTAGGGGGCGGGACAGATACGCAGTATTTT.

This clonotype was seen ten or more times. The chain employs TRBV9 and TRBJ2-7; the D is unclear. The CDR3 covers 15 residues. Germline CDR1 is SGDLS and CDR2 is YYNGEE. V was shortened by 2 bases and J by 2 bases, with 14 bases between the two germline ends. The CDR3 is CASSVGQPSTYEQYF. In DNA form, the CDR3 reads TGTGCCAGCAGCGTTGGTCAACCCTCTACCTACGAGCAGTACTTC.

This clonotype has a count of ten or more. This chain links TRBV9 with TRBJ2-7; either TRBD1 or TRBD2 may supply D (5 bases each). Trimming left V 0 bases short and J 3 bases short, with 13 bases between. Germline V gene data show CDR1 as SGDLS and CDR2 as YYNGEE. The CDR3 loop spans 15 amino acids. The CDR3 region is CASSVEGTEDYEQYF. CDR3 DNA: TGTGCCAGCAGCGTAGAGGGGACGGAAGACTACGAGCAGTACTTC.

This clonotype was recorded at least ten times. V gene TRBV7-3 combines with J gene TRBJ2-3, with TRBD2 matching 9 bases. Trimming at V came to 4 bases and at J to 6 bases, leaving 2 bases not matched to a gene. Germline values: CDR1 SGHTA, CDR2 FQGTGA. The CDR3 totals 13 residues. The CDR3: CASSSSGEDTQYF. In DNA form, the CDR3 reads TGTGCCAGCAGCTCTAGCGGGGAGGATACGCAGTATTTT.

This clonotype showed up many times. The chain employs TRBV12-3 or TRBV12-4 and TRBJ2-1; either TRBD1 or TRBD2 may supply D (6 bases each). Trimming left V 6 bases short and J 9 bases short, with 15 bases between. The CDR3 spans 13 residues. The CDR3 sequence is CASSNWRGSEQFF. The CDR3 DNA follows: TGTGCCAGCAGCAACTGGAGGGGGAGTGAGCAGTTCTTC.

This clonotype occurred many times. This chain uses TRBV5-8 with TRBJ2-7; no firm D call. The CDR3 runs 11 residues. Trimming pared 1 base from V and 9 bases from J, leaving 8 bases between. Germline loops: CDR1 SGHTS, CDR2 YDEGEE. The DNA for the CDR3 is TGTGCCAGCAGCTTGTCCGTGGGGCAGTACTTC. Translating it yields CASSLSVGQYF.

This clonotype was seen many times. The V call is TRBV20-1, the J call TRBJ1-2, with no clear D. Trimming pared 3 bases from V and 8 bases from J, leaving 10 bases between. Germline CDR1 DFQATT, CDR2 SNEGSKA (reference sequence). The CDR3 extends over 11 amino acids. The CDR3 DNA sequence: TGCAGTGCTAGGCCCCTGATAGGCTACACCTTC. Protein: CSARPLIGYTF.

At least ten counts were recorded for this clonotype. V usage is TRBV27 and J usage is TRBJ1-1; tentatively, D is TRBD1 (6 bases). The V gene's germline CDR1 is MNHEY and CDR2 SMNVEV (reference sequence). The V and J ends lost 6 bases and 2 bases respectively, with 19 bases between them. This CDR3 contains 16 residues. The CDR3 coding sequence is TGTGCCAGCAGGACGTTTATATCGGGGGCTAACACTGAAGCTTTCTTT. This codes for CASRTFISGANTEAFF.

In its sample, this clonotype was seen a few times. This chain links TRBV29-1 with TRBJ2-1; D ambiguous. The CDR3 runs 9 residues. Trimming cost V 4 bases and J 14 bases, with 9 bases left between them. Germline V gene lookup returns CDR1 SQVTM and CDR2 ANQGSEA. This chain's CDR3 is CSVGAGEFF. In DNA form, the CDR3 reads TGCAGCGTTGGAGCTGGGGAGTTCTTC.

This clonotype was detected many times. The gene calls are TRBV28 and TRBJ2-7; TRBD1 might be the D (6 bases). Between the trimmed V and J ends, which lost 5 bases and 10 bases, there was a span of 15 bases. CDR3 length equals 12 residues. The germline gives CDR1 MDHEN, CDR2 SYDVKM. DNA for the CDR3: TGTGCCAGCAGTCAGCTCGGACAGCCTCAGTACTTC. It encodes CASSQLGQPQYF.

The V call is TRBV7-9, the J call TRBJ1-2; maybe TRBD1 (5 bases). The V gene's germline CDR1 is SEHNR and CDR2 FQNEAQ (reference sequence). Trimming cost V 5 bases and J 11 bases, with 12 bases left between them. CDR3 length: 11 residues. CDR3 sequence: CASSPGTMYTF. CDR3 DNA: TGTGCCAGCAGCCCCGGGACGATGTACACCTTC. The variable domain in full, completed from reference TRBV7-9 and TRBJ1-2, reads DTGVSQNPRHKITKRGQNVTFRCDPISEHNRLYWYRQTLGQGPEFLTYFQNEAQLEKSRLLSDRFSAERPKGSFSTLEIQRTEQGDSAMYLCASSPGTMYTFGSGTRLTVV.

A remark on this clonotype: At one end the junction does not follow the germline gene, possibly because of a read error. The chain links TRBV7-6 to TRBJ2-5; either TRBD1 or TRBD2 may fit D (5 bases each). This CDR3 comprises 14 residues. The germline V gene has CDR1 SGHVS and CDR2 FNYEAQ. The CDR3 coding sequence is TGTGCCGGCAGCCCCCCGGGGCCCCAAGAGACCCAGTACTTC. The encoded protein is CAGSPPGPQETQYF.

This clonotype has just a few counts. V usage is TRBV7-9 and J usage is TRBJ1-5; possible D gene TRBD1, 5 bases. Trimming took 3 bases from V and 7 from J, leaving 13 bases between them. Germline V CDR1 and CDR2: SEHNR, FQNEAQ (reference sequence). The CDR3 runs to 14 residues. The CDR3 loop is CASSFEQDGQPQHF. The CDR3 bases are TGTGCCAGCAGCTTCGAACAGGACGGCCAGCCCCAGCATTTT.

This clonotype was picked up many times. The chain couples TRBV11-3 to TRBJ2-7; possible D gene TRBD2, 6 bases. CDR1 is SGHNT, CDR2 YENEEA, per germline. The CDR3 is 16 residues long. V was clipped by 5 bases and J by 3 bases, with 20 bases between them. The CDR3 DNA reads TGTGCCAGCAGCCCCTACGTCTCGCGGGACCACTACGAGCAGTACTTC. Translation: CASSPYVSRDHYEQYF.

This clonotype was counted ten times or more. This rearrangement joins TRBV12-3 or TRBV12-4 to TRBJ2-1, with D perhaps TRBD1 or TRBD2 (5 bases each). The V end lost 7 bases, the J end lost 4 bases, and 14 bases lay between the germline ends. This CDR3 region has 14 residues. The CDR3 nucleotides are TGTGCCAGCAATTCACGGGACGCGTACAATGAGCAGTTCTTC. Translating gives CASNSRDAYNEQFF.

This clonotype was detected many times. The CDR3, as DNA: TGCGCCAGCAGCCAAGGCGGGACAGGGGGACTGAACACTGAAGCTTTCTTT. Amino acids: CASSQGGTGGLNTEAFF. The J gene is TRBJ1-1, the V gene TRBV4-1; 11 nucleotides agree with TRBD1. Germline V gives CDR1 MGHRA, CDR2 YSYEKL. This CDR3 has 17 residues. Trimming at V came to 1 base and at J to 0 bases, leaving 4 bases not matched to a gene.

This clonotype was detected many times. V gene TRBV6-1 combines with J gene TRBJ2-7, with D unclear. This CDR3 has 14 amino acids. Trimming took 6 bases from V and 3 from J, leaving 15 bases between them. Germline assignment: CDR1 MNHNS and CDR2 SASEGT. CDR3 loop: CASSYDPAVYEQYF. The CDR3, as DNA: TGTGCCAGCAGCTACGACCCCGCGGTCTACGAGCAGTACTTC.

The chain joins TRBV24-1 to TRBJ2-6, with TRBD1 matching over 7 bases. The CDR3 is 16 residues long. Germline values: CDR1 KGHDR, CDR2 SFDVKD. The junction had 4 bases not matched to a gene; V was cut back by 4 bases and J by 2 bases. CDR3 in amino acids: CATSDHTGAGANVLTF. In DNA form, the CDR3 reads TGTGCCACCAGTGACCATACAGGGGCTGGGGCCAACGTCCTGACTTTC.

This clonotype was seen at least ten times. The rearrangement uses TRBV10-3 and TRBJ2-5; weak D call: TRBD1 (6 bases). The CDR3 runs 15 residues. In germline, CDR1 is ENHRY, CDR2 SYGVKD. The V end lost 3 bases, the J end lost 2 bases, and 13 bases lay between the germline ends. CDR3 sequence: CAISDATGVQETQYF. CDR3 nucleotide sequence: TGTGCCATCAGTGACGCGACAGGAGTTCAAGAGACCCAGTACTTC.

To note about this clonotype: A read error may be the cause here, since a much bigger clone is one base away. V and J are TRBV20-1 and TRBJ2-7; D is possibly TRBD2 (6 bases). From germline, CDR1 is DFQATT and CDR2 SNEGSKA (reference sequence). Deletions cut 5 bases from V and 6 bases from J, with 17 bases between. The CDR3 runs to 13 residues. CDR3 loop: CSAGSREKGEQYF. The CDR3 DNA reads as TGCAGTGCTGGCAGCCGGGAGAAAGGCGAGCAGTACTTC.

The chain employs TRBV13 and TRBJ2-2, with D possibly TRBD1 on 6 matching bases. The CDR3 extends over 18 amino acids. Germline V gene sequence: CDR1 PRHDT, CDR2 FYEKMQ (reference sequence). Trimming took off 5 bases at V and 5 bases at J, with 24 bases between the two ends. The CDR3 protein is CASSLWTATGIKTGELFF. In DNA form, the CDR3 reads TGTGCCAGCAGCCTTTGGACAGCGACGGGTATTAAGACCGGGGAGCTGTTTTTT.

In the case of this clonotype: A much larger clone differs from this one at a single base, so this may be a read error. The CDR3 spells CASSVGSSGAGQYF. CDR3 sequence (DNA): TGTGCCAGCAGCGTAGGTTCTAGCGGGGCGGGGCAGTACTTC. The rearrangement uses TRBV9 and TRBJ2-7; 9 bases line up with TRBD2. With V trimmed by 0 bases and J by 9 bases, 7 bases remained unmatched. This CDR3 has 14 amino acids. CDR1 is SGDLS and CDR2 is YYNGEE in the germline V gene.

CDR3 amino acids: CASSYRGRNGYTF. The CDR3, as DNA: TGTGCCAGCAGTTACAGGGGGCGGAATGGCTACACCTTC. This sequence joins TRBV6-5 and TRBJ1-2; 7 bases fit TRBD1. J gave up 6 bases and V 2 bases, and 3 bases lay outside the gene matches. The CDR3 is 13 residues long. Per the germline V gene, CDR1 is MNHEY and CDR2 is SVGAGI.

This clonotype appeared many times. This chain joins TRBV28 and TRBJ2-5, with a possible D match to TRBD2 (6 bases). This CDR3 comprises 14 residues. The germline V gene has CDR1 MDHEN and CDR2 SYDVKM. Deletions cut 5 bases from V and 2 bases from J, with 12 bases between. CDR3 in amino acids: CASSPFAGQETQYF. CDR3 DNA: TGTGCCAGCAGTCCCTTCGCGGGGCAAGAGACCCAGTACTTC.

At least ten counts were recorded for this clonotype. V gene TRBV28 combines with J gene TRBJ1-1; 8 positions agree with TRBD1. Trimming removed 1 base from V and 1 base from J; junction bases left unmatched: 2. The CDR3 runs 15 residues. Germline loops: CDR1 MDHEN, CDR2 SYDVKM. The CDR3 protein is CASSLFGTGNTEAFF. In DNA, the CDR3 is TGTGCCAGCAGTTTATTCGGGACAGGGAACACTGAAGCTTTCTTT. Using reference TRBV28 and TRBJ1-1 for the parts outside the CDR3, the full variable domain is DVKVTQSSRYLVKRTGEKVFLECVQDMDHENMFWYRQDPGLGLRLIYFSYDVKMKEKGDIPEGYSVSREKKERFSLILESASTNQTSMYLCASSLFGTGNTEAFFGQGTRLTVV.